This T cell receptor (beta chain) appears in the sequencing data of a study of blood T cells in healthy people across ages. Using a J-beta primer mix together with a sample-barcoded 5' primer, a second PCR was run for about 6 to 12 cycles. Via MiXCR, TCRdb re-called the 5' RACE reads, giving one row per CDR3 protein. The table includes 980,000 or so distinct CDR3 sequences, roughly 48% detected once. With V trimmed by 0 bases and J by 1 base, 5 bases remained unmatched. Germline CDR1 MNHEY, CDR2 SVGEGT. The CDR3 has 16 amino acids. This clonotype was detected ten times or more. The sequence was obtained from a man aged 25-45 years in good health. The chain recombines TRBV6-2 or TRBV6-3 with TRBJ2-7; the match to TRBD1 covers 8 bases. The sample taken for sequencing was blood. CDR3 sequence reads: CASSYSGTGLSYEQYF. The CDR3 nucleotides are TGTGCCAGCAGTTACTCCGGGACAGGCCTATCCTACGAGCAGTACTTC.